The table lists the clone carrying this TCR beta chain with many counts. The data derive from a study of T-cell memory formation after mild COVID-19. TCRdb reanalysed the 5' RACE reads using MiXCR and keeps one entry per CDR3 protein. This sample carries hundreds of thousands of distinct CDR3 sequences, around 17% of them seen once, and the ten largest clones take around 12%. Trimming pared 2 bases from V and 9 bases from J, leaving 17 bases between. The germline gives CDR1 SGHTA, CDR2 FQGNSA. The CDR3 covers 15 residues. The V and J genes are TRBV7-2 and TRBJ2-1, with D tentatively TRBD2 (6 bases). The sample comprised PBMCs or a T cell subset sorted from them (not recorded which). The TCR sequence derives from an adult woman who had mild COVID-19 (a few samples of this study predate the infection). Cell type and time point are not known. The DNA of the CDR3 is TGTGCCAGCAGCTTATCGGTACTAGCTCCTACTGAGCAGTTCTTC. Its translation: CASSLSVLAPTEQFF.